The next 10 T cell receptor beta chains were all read from a single sample in a study of cytomegalovirus exposure and HLA in healthy donors. PCR amplification relied on 60 Vbeta primers (plus 13 Jbeta primers). Measured with immunoSEQ multiplex PCR; TCRdb has only the in-frame clones, and not every one. The table records about 37,000 clones, about four fifths of them present only once. Material for sequencing was PBMCs. These receptors all come from a woman aged 40 to 50 in good health and CMV-seronegative.

The rearrangement links TRBV2 to TRBJ2-3, with 15 nucleotides matching TRBD2. This CDR3 contains 16 residues. V lost 9 bases, J lost 6 bases, and 10 bases stayed unmatched. Per the germline V gene, CDR1 is SNHLY and CDR2 is FYNNEI. The CDR3 spells CASIRGTSGGWDTQYF. CDR3 bases: TGTGCCAGTATTCGGGGGACTAGCGGGGGGTGGGATACGCAGTATTTT.

There are a few counts of this clone. V usage is TRBV28 and J usage is TRBJ1-6, with 10 bases fitting TRBD1. The CDR3 contains 16 residues. The V gene end was trimmed by 6 bases and the J gene end by 8 bases; junction bases not matched to a gene: 10. Germline values: CDR1 MDHEN, CDR2 SYDVKM. CDR3 sequence (DNA): TGTGCCAGCAGATCCGGGACAGGGGAGAGGTATTCACCCCTCCACTTT. As protein: CASRSGTGERYSPLHF.

The chain joins TRBV5-1 to TRBJ1-4; maybe TRBD1 (5 bases). Germline-derived CDR1 and CDR2 are SGHRS and YFSETQ. This CDR3 spans 14 amino acids. Trimming pared 4 bases from V and 8 bases from J, leaving 15 bases between. This chain's CDR3 is CASSVDLKGEKLFF. CDR3 nucleotide sequence: TGCGCCAGCAGCGTGGACCTAAAGGGGGAAAAACTGTTTTTT.

The genes are TRBV7-9 and TRBJ2-5; 9 bases are a match to TRBD1. Germline loops: CDR1 SEHNR, CDR2 FQNEAQ (reference sequence). The CDR3 has 16 amino acids. Trimming cost V 1 base and J 2 bases; bases outside gene matches: 5. The CDR3, as DNA: TGTGCCAGCAGCTTAGTCGGGACAGGGATACAAGAGACCCAGTACTTC. Protein: CASSLVGTGIQETQYF.

A few counts support this clone. The chain recombines TRBV5-1 with TRBJ1-6; weak D call: TRBD1 (6 bases). Germline CDR1 is SGHRS and CDR2 is YFSETQ. The CDR3 spans 17 residues. Between the trimmed V and J ends, which lost 2 bases and 7 bases, there was a span of 19 bases. The CDR3 nucleotides read TGCGCCAGCAGCTTCCAGGGGTCCATCGGTTTCAATTCACCCCTCCACTTT. Amino acid sequence: CASSFQGSIGFNSPLHF.

This sequence joins TRBV21-1 and TRBJ2-2; TRBD2 reflects the table's D call only, with no check against the DNA. TRBV21-1 represents a pseudogene. The CDR3 is 17 amino acids. In DNA form, the CDR3 reads TGTGCCAGCAGCAAAGGCCAGGGCAGGCGGGGCACCGGGGAGCTGTTTTTT. Translation gives CASSKGQGRRGTGELFF.

The chain is built from TRBV27 and TRBJ2-1; 8 bases fit TRBD2. Trimming cost V 3 bases and J 4 bases; bases outside gene matches: 2. The CDR3 covers 14 residues. CDR1 MNHEY and CDR2 SMNVEV come from the germline V gene (reference sequence). The CDR3 reads CASSLRGGYNEQFF. The CDR3 DNA reads TGTGCCAGCAGTTTGCGCGGGGGGTACAATGAGCAGTTCTTC.

This clone was found a few times. This rearrangement joins TRBV14 to TRBJ2-1, with 8 bases identical to TRBD2. The CDR3 consists of 16 residues. Germline V gene sequence: CDR1 SGHDN, CDR2 FVKESK. The J segment lost 0 bases and the V segment lost 1 base, leaving 2 bases of the junction unmatched. CDR3 coding DNA: TGTGCCAGCAGCCAAGGCGGGGGGTACTCCTACAATGAGCAGTTCTTC. Its translation is CASSQGGGYSYNEQFF. The full variable domain, completed using reference TRBV14 and TRBJ2-1, is EAGVTQFPSHSVIEKGQTVTLRCDPISGHDNLYWYRRVMGKEIKFLLHFVKESKQDESGMPNNRFLAERTGGTYSTLKVQPAELEDSGVYFCASSQGGGYSYNEQFFGPGTRLTVL.

The chain links TRBV5-4 to TRBJ1-2; 8 positions agree with TRBD1. The trim removed 5 bases at V and 8 bases at J, leaving 8 bases unmatched. This CDR3 spans 13 amino acids. Looked up from germline, CDR1 is SGHNT and CDR2 is YYREEE (reference sequence). In DNA, the CDR3 is TGTGCCAGCAGTAGTGACAGGGGAAGAGGCTACACCTTC. It specifies CASSSDRGRGYTF. Full variable domain (missing parts from reference TRBV5-4 and TRBJ1-2): ETGVTQSPTHLIKTRGQQVTLRCSSQSGHNTVSWYQQALGQGPQFIFQYYREEENGRGNFPPRFSGLQFPNYSSELNVNALELDDSALYLCASSSDRGRGYTFGSGTRLTVV.

The rearrangement links TRBV7-2 to TRBJ1-3; D uncertain. The CDR3 covers 14 residues. Looked up from germline, CDR1 is SGHTA and CDR2 is FQGNSA. Between the trimmed V and J ends, which lost 1 base and 5 bases, there was a span of 9 bases. CDR3 nucleotide sequence: TGTGCCAGCAGCTTAGACTCAGGCCGAAACACCATATATTTT. Protein product: CASSLDSGRNTIYF.